A selection of T cell receptor beta chains follows, all from one sample in a study of T cell repertoires in cytomegalovirus infection. TCRdb analysed the reads with MiXCR anew, one entry per CDR3 protein. This table holds approximately 100,000 distinct CDR3 sequences, about 30% found once. These receptors are not linked to any known antigen. This material consisted of CD8+ T cells from cultured PBMCs, taken from culture after CMV antigen stimulation. The receptors were sampled from a human donor in good health (CMV status not recorded). Some clones in this sample may be carry-over from other donors' samples. The CDR3 runs from the conserved cysteine through the conserved F or W. The order of the fields is clone size, V gene, D gene, CDR3 length, J gene, CDR3 protein, CDR3 DNA. A D gene is named only where the DNA matches it firmly. A clone size is listed for some rows: how often the clone was seen (once, few, many), or a class if it is expanded.

many,TRBV20-1,NA,15,TRBJ2-1,CSARTLRDLNNEQFF,TGCAGTGCTAGAACCCTGCGGGACCTAAACAATGAGCAGTTCTTC
many,TRBV6-2/TRBV6-3,NA,14,TRBJ1-1,CASSSAHPNTEAFF,TGTGCCAGCAGTTCAGCCCACCCGAACACTGAAGCTTTCTTT
many,TRBV19,NA,13,TRBJ2-1,CASSIESGNEQFF,TGTGCCAGTAGTATTGAAAGTGGGAATGAGCAGTTCTTC
few,TRBV6-2/TRBV6-3,NA,14,TRBJ1-2,CASTQGAQIYGYTF,TGTGCCAGCACCCAAGGGGCACAGATATATGGCTACACCTTC
few,TRBV20-1,TRBD2,14,TRBJ2-1,CSAILAERYNEQFF,TGCAGTGCTATACTAGCGGAGCGCTACAATGAGCAGTTCTTC
NA,TRBV7-6,NA,15,TRBJ2-7,CASSPPSSPRGKQYF,TGTGCCAGCAGTCCCCCGTCATCACCTCGGGGGAAGCAGTACTTC
NA,TRBV7-6,TRBD1,13,TRBJ2-2,CASGQGNTGELFF,TGTGCCAGCGGACAGGGGAACACCGGGGAGCTGTTTTTT
NA,TRBV7-9,TRBD2,18,TRBJ2-3,CASSPKPRLAGFTDTQYF,TGTGCCAGCAGCCCGAAACCGCGACTAGCGGGATTCACAGATACGCAGTATTTT
NA,TRBV7-9,TRBD2,14,TRBJ2-3,CASSLLRGGDTQYF,TGTGCCAGCAGCTTATTGCGGGGGGGAGATACGCAGTATTTT
NA,TRBV12-3/TRBV12-4,TRBD2,16,TRBJ2-7,CASSLTSGGSSYEQYF,TGTGCCAGCAGTTTAACTAGCGGGGGCAGCTCCTACGAGCAGTACTTC
NA,TRBV11-1,TRBD2,19,TRBJ2-3,CASSPLAGLGLSSTDTQYF,TGTGCCAGCAGCCCACTAGCGGGCCTCGGCCTCAGTAGCACAGATACGCAGTATTTT
NA,TRBV19,NA,14,TRBJ2-7,CASSIRGAPDEQYF,TGTGCCAGTAGTATACGTGGCGCCCCGGACGAGCAGTACTTC
few,TRBV19,NA,14,TRBJ1-5,CASSMTVSGGPQHF,TGTGCCAGTAGTATGACCGTCAGTGGAGGACCCCAGCATTTT
NA,TRBV6-2/TRBV6-3,NA,14,TRBJ2-7,CASSYSLGPYEQYF,TGTGCCAGCAGTTACAGCCTTGGGCCCTACGAGCAGTACTTC
NA,TRBV7-9,TRBD2,14,TRBJ2-7,CASSPGGGTYEQYF,TGTGCCAGCAGCCCGGGGGGTGGCACCTACGAGCAGTACTTC
NA,TRBV2,TRBD2,14,TRBJ2-1,CASMRTSGGNEQFF,TGTGCCAGCATGCGGACTAGCGGGGGGAATGAGCAGTTCTTC
many,TRBV7-6,NA,14,TRBJ2-2,CASSLEVSTGELFF,TGTGCCAGCAGCCTAGAAGTGAGCACCGGGGAGCTGTTTTTT
NA,TRBV7-9,NA,14,TRBJ1-4,CASSTELEGEKLFF,TGTGCCAGCAGCACGGAACTAGAGGGTGAAAAACTGTTTTTT
few,TRBV12-3/TRBV12-4,NA,11,TRBJ2-5,CASSRQETQYF,TGTGCCAGCAGCCGACAAGAGACCCAGTACTTC
many,TRBV7-2,TRBD1,15,TRBJ1-6,CASSNRDRGRSPLHF,TGTGCCAGCAGCAACCGGGACAGGGGGCGTTCACCCCTCCACTTT
NA,TRBV7-2,NA,14,TRBJ1-3,CASSFEVAGNTIYF,TGTGCCAGCAGCTTTGAGGTAGCTGGAAACACCATATATTTT
few,TRBV19,TRBD1,14,TRBJ2-1,CASNGQGGGNEQFF,TGTGCCAGTAATGGACAGGGGGGTGGCAATGAGCAGTTCTTC
NA,TRBV6-7,NA,20,TRBJ1-6,CASSYSKPLQLCSYNSPLHF,TGTGCCAGCAGTTACTCTAAGCCTCTGCAGCTGTGCTCCTATAATTCACCCCTCCACTTT
many,TRBV7-6,NA,16,TRBJ1-2,CASSLGGGVANYGYTF,TGTGCCAGCAGCCTCGGGGGAGGGGTAGCTAACTATGGCTACACCTTC
NA,TRBV25-1,NA,15,TRBJ1-4,CASSEWGDVNEKLFF,TGTGCCAGCAGTGAATGGGGGGATGTTAATGAAAAACTGTTTTTT
NA,TRBV7-6,TRBD1,18,TRBJ1-2,CASSPTPDREGFEHGYTF,TGTGCCAGCAGCCCCACGCCGGACAGGGAGGGCTTCGAGCATGGCTACACCTTC
NA,TRBV11-2,NA,13,TRBJ2-2,CASSLQFTGELFF,TGTGCCAGCAGCTTGCAGTTCACCGGGGAGCTGTTTTTT
NA,TRBV7-6,NA,18,TRBJ2-2,CASSLLDNWDKNTGELFF,TGTGCCAGCAGCTTACTCGATAATTGGGACAAGAACACCGGGGAGCTGTTTTTT
many,TRBV20-1,NA,14,TRBJ1-2,CSARALGGNYGYTF,TGCAGTGCTAGAGCCCTCGGAGGGAACTATGGCTACACCTTC
few,TRBV2,NA,15,TRBJ1-2,CASSEAHSPNYGYTF,TGTGCCAGCAGTGAAGCGCACAGCCCTAACTATGGCTACACCTTC
many,TRBV7-8,NA,14,TRBJ1-1,CASSLAPQDTEAFF,TGTGCCAGCAGCTTAGCGCCCCAGGACACTGAAGCTTTCTTT
once,TRBV28,NA,14,TRBJ2-7,CASFEGGSAYEQYF,TGTGCCAGCTTCGAGGGGGGGTCGGCCTACGAGCAGTACTTC
NA,TRBV7-9,NA,13,TRBJ1-1,CASSFPGEGEAFF,TGTGCCAGCAGCTTTCCAGGGGAGGGTGAAGCTTTCTTT
NA,TRBV4-1,TRBD1,18,TRBJ2-1,CASSQDPLGQGPSGEQFF,TGCGCCAGCAGCCAAGATCCCCTCGGACAGGGGCCTAGCGGTGAGCAGTTCTTC
NA,TRBV12-3/TRBV12-4,NA,14,TRBJ2-3,CASSLASRTDTQYF,TGTGCCAGCAGTTTGGCCTCACGCACAGATACGCAGTATTTT
NA,TRBV19,NA,14,TRBJ2-7,CASSVGTELIEQYF,TGTGCCAGTAGTGTCGGGACGGAACTAATTGAGCAGTACTTC
few,TRBV27,NA,16,TRBJ2-1,CASSLSAGDTYNEQFF,TGTGCCAGCAGTTTATCGGCGGGCGACACCTACAATGAGCAGTTCTTC
few,TRBV15,NA,12,TRBJ1-5,CATSSGNQPQHF,TGTGCCACCAGCTCAGGGAATCAGCCCCAGCATTTT
few,TRBV15,NA,15,TRBJ2-7,CATSRAPGQTYEQYF,TGTGCCACCAGCAGAGCTCCGGGACAAACCTACGAGCAGTACTTC
NA,TRBV20-1,NA,16,TRBJ2-7,CSAHSRAGPSSYEQYF,TGCAGTGCCCACTCCCGGGCCGGCCCCTCTTCATACGAGCAGTACTTC
NA,TRBV7-9,NA,13,TRBJ2-3,CASSYLSTDTQYF,TGTGCCAGCAGCTACTTATCCACAGATACGCAGTATTTT
NA,TRBV27,TRBD2,15,TRBJ2-3,CASSLGLAGGKKQYF,TGTGCCAGCAGCCTGGGGCTAGCGGGGGGGAAAAAGCAGTATTTT
NA,TRBV4-1,NA,13,TRBJ2-7,CASSPQEGNEQYF,TGCGCCAGCAGCCCGCAGGAGGGTAACGAGCAGTACTTC
NA,TRBV27,NA,14,TRBJ1-1,CASSLFSGNTEAFF,TGTGCCAGCAGTTTATTCTCCGGGAACACTGAAGCTTTCTTT
NA,TRBV11-2,TRBD1,17,TRBJ2-3,CASSPPEGQGRTDTQYF,TGTGCCAGCAGCCCGCCTGAAGGACAGGGTCGCACAGATACGCAGTATTTT
NA,TRBV6-5,NA,14,TRBJ2-3,CASRPGSTGDTQYF,TGTGCCAGCAGGCCGGGCTCAACGGGGGATACGCAGTATTTT
few,TRBV4-1,NA,18,TRBJ1-3,CASSQGPFGWDSGNTIYF,TGCGCCAGCAGCCAAGGCCCCTTCGGCTGGGACTCTGGAAACACCATATATTTT
few,TRBV7-9,NA,14,TRBJ1-2,CASSPGPSNYGYTF,TGTGCCAGCAGTCCGGGACCCTCTAACTATGGCTACACCTTC
NA,TRBV14,TRBD2,15,TRBJ2-1,CASSLLAGDYNEQFF,TGTGCCAGCAGCCTCCTAGCGGGGGACTACAATGAGCAGTTCTTC
NA,TRBV4-2,TRBD2,15,TRBJ2-1,CASSQALAGVNEQFF,TGTGCCAGCAGCCAAGCCCTAGCGGGGGTTAATGAGCAGTTCTTC